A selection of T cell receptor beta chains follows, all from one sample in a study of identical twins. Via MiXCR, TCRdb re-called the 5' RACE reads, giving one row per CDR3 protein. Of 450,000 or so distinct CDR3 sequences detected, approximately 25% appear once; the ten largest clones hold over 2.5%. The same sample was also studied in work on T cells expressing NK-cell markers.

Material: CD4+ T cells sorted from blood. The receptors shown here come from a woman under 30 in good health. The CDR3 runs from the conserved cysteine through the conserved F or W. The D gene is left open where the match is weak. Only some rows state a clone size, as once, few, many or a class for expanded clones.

CDR3aa: CASSISRAGELFF
CDR3nt: TGTGCCAGTAGTATAAGCAGGGCCGGGGAGCTGTTTTTT
abundance: few
d_gene: -
j_gene: TRBJ2-2
v_gene: TRBV19

CDR3aa: CASRVRGSSTDTQYF
CDR3nt: TGTGCCAGTAGGGTCCGGGGCAGCAGCACAGATACGCAGTATTTT
abundance: -
d_gene: -
j_gene: TRBJ2-3
v_gene: TRBV19

CDR3aa: CASTNGAGGNSPLHF
CDR3nt: TGTGCCAGTACCAATGGGGCAGGGGGAAATTCACCCCTCCACTTT
abundance: -
d_gene: TRBD1
j_gene: TRBJ1-6
v_gene: TRBV7-9

CDR3aa: CASSQGPRGWWALAGDEQFF
CDR3nt: TGCGCCAGCAGCCAAGGGCCTCGGGGATGGTGGGCCCTAGCGGGGGATGAGCAGTTCTTC
abundance: -
d_gene: TRBD2
j_gene: TRBJ2-1
v_gene: TRBV4-1

CDR3aa: CAISQGGGANTGELFF
CDR3nt: TGTGCCATCAGTCAGGGCGGGGGAGCGAACACCGGGGAGCTGTTTTTT
abundance: many
d_gene: TRBD2
j_gene: TRBJ2-2
v_gene: TRBV10-3

CDR3aa: CAISSSGGLPGYNEQFF
CDR3nt: TGTGCCATCAGTTCTAGCGGGGGGCTGCCCGGCTACAATGAGCAGTTCTTC
abundance: -
d_gene: TRBD2
j_gene: TRBJ2-1
v_gene: TRBV10-3

CDR3aa: CSAPRAGGYEQYF
CDR3nt: TGCAGTGCCCCGAGGGCGGGAGGTTACGAGCAGTACTTC
abundance: few
d_gene: TRBD2
j_gene: TRBJ2-7
v_gene: TRBV20-1

CDR3aa: CASSWEGGETQYF
CDR3nt: TGTGCCAGCAGTTGGGAAGGGGGAGAGACCCAGTACTTC
abundance: -
d_gene: -
j_gene: TRBJ2-5
v_gene: TRBV28

CDR3aa: CSASRGPTGSEAFF
CDR3nt: TGCAGTGCTAGCCGGGGCCCCACTGGCTCTGAAGCTTTCTTT
abundance: few
d_gene: -
j_gene: TRBJ1-1
v_gene: TRBV20-1

CDR3aa: CASSDSDYDTQYF
CDR3nt: TGCGCCAGCAGTGACTCGGATTATGATACGCAGTATTTT
abundance: few
d_gene: -
j_gene: TRBJ2-3
v_gene: TRBV10-1

CDR3aa: CAWSVSRGFSSYNEQFF
CDR3nt: TGTGCCTGGAGTGTAAGTAGGGGGTTCAGCTCCTACAATGAGCAGTTCTTC
abundance: few
d_gene: -
j_gene: TRBJ2-1
v_gene: TRBV30

CDR3aa: CASSPYYGGIEPQHF
CDR3nt: TGTGCCAGCAGTCCATATTACGGGGGTATCGAACCCCAGCATTTT
abundance: -
d_gene: -
j_gene: TRBJ1-5
v_gene: TRBV12-3/TRBV12-4

CDR3aa: CASSPFYGQQYF
CDR3nt: TGTGCCAGCAGCCCCTTTTACGGGCAGCAGTATTTT
abundance: -
d_gene: -
j_gene: TRBJ2-3
v_gene: TRBV11-2

CDR3aa: CASSSPGSGGAYNEQFF
CDR3nt: TGTGCCAGCAGCTCCCCCGGGTCAGGGGGCGCCTACAATGAGCAGTTCTTC
abundance: few
d_gene: TRBD1
j_gene: TRBJ2-1
v_gene: TRBV5-5

CDR3aa: CSARNVAGQGANEQFF
CDR3nt: TGCAGTGCTAGAAACGTAGCGGGGCAGGGGGCCAATGAGCAGTTCTTC
abundance: -
d_gene: -
j_gene: TRBJ2-1
v_gene: TRBV20-1

CDR3aa: CASSPGQKPYEQYF
CDR3nt: TGTGCCAGCAGCCCTGGACAAAAACCCTACGAGCAGTACTTC
abundance: -
d_gene: -
j_gene: TRBJ2-7
v_gene: TRBV7-6

CDR3aa: CAISDGTKQETQYF
CDR3nt: TGTGCCATCAGTGATGGTACAAAACAAGAGACCCAGTACTTC
abundance: -
d_gene: -
j_gene: TRBJ2-5
v_gene: TRBV10-3